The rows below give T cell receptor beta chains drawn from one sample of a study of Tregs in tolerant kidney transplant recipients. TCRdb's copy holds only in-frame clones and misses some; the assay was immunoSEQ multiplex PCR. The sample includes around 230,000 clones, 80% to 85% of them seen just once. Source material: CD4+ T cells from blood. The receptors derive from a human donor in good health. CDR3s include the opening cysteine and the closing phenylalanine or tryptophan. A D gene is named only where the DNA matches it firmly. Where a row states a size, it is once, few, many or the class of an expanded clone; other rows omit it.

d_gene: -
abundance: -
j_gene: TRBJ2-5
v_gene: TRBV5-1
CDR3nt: TGCGCCAGCAGCCTGGACCGCGGGGGCGATCGGCAAGAGACCCAGTACTTC
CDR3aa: CASSLDRGGDRQETQYF

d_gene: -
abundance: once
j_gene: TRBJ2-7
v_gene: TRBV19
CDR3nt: TGTGCCAGTAGTGCCGGAACTAGTACCTACGAGCAGTACTTC
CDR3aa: CASSAGTSTYEQYF

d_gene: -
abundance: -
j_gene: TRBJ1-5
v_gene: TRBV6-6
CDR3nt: TGTGCCAGCAGTTACCAGTATCAGCCCCAGCATTTT
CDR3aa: CASSYQYQPQHF

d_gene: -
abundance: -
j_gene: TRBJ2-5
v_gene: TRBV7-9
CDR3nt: TGTGCCAGCAGCTACCTCGGTGATATGGAGACCCAGTACTTC
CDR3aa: CASSYLGDMETQYF

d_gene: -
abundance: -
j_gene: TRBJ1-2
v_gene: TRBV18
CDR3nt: TGTGCCAGCTCACCCCGGACGGTACCTAACTATGGCTACACCTTC
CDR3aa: CASSPRTVPNYGYTF

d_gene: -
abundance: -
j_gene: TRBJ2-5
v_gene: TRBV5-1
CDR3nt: TGCGCCAGCAGCTTTATTGGGGAGACCCAGTACTTC
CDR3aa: CASSFIGETQYF

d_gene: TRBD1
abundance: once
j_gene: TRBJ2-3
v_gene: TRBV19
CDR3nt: TGTGCCAGTAGTATGCTTGGGACAGGGGGCACAGATACGCAGTATTTT
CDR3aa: CASSMLGTGGTDTQYF

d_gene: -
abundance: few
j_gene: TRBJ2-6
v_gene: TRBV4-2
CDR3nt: TGTGCCAGCAGCCCGCGAGGGGGGGCTGGGGCCAACGTCCTGACTTTC
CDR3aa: CASSPRGGAGANVLTF

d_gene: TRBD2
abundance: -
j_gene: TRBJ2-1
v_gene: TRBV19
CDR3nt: TGTGCCAGTAGTCCTCCCACGGGACTAGCGACTGAGCAGTTCTTC
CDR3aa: CASSPPTGLATEQFF

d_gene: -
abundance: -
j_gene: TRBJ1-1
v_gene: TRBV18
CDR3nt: TGTGCCAGCTCACCACAGAGGAAATTGAACACTGAAGCTTTCTTT
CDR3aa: CASSPQRKLNTEAFF

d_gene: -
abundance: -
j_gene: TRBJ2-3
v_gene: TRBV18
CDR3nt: TGTGCCAGCTCAGCCTTGCCGGCAGATACGCAGTATTTT
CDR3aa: CASSALPADTQYF

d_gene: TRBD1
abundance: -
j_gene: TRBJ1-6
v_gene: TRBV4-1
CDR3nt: TGCGCCAGCAGCCAAGAGGACAGGGAACCCCTCCACTTT
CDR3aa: CASSQEDREPLHF

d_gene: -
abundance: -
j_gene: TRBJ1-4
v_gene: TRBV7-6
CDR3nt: TGTGCCAGCAGCTTAACGGCAGGGGATGAAAAACTGTTTTTT
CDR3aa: CASSLTAGDEKLFF

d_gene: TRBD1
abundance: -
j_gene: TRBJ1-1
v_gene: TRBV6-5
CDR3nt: TGTGCCAGCAGAGGGACAGGGCGCAACACTGAAGCTTTCTTT
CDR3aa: CASRGTGRNTEAFF

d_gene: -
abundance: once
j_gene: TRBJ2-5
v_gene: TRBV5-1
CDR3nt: TGCGCCAGCAGCTTAGGGGGGGCCCCTTACCAAGAGACCCAGTACTTC
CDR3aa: CASSLGGAPYQETQYF

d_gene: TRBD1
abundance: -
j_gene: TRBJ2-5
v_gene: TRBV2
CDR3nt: TGTGCCAGCAGTCGCTTGGGACAGGGGGCGGCATTGGCCCAGTACTTC
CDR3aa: CASSRLGQGAALAQYF

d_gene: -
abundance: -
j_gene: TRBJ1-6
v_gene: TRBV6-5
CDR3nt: TGTGCCAGCAGTTACTCATGGGGTTCACCCCTCCACTTT
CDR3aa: CASSYSWGSPLHF

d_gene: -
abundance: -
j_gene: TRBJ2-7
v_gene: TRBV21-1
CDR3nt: TGTGCCAGCAGCAAAACTATGAGCGAGCAGTACTTC
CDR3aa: CASSKTMSEQYF

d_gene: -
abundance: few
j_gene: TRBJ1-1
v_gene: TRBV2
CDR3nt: TGTGCCAGCAGAGAATGGGTTGAAGCTTTCTTT
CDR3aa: CASREWVEAFF

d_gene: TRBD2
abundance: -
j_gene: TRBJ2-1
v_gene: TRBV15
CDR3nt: TGTGCCACCAGCAGGGCGACTAGCGGGAGCTACAATGAGCAGTTCTTC
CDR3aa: CATSRATSGSYNEQFF

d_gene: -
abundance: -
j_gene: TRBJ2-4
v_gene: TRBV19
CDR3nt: TGTGCCAGTAGCCGACAGGTAGGGAACATTCAGTACTTC
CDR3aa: CASSRQVGNIQYF

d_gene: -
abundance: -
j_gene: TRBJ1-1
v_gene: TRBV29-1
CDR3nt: TGCAGCGTTGAGGATCGTGGAAGGCGGTTGAACACTGAAGCTTTCTTT
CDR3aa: CSVEDRGRRLNTEAFF

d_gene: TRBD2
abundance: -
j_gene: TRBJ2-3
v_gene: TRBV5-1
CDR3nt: TGCGCCAGCGGTTCGGGACTAGCGGGAGTGAAGGCAGATACGCAGTATTTT
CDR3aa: CASGSGLAGVKADTQYF

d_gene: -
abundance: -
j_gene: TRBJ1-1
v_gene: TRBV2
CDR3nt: TGTGCCAGCAGTGAAGTTACAGCGGGTTTCTTT
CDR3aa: CASSEVTAGFF

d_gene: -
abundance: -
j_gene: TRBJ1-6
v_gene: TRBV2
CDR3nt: TGTGCCAGCAGAGGGGGGGGGAATTCACCCCTCCACTTT
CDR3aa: CASRGGGNSPLHF

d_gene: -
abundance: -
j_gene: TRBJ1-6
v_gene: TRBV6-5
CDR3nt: TGTGCCAGCAGTTACTCGAAAGGGGCTAGTGATTCACCCCTCCACTTT
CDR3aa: CASSYSKGASDSPLHF

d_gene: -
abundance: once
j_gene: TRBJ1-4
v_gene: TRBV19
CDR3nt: TGTGCCAGTAGTAACCACCGGGGTAAAGGGGAAAAACTGTTTTTT
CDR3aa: CASSNHRGKGEKLFF

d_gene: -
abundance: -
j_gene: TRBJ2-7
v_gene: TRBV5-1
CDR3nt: TGCGCCAGCCGTTTGGGGTGGGGAAAAGTAGCCTACGAGCAGTACTTC
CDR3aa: CASRLGWGKVAYEQYF

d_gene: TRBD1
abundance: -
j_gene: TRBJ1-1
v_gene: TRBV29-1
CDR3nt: TGCAGCGTGCATGACAGGGTCTCCCCTGAAGCTTTCTTT
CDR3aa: CSVHDRVSPEAFF

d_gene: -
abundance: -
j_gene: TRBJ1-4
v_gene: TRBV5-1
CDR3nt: TGCGCCAGCAGCTTGGCAGGGAAGGTTGAAAAACTGTTTTTT
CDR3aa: CASSLAGKVEKLFF

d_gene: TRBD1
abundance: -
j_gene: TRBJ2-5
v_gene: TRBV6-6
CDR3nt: TGTGCCAGCAGTCGACAGGGGTCACAAGAGACCCAGTACTTC
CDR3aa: CASSRQGSQETQYF

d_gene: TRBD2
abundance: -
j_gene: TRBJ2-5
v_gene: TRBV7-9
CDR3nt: TGTGCCAGCAGCCAGGTCCTTAGCGGGAGAGAGACCCAGTACTTC
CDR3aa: CASSQVLSGRETQYF

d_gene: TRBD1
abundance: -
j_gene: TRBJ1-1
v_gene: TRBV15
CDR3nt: TGTGCCACCAGCAGAGATGGGTACGGGACAGGGAAGAACACTGAAGCTTTCTTT
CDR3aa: CATSRDGYGTGKNTEAFF

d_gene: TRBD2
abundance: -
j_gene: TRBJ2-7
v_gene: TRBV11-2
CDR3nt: TGTGCCAGCAGCATGGCGGGAGGACAGTACGAGCAGTACTTC
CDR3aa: CASSMAGGQYEQYF

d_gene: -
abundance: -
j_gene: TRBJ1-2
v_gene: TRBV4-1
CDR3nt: TGCGCCAGCAGCCAAGCCCCCGTCCGCGGAGGCGGCTATGGCTACACCTTC
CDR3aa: CASSQAPVRGGGYGYTF

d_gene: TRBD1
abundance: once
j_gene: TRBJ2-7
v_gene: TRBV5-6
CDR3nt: TGTGCCAGCAGCCCGGGACAGGGGGCATACGAGCAGTACTTC
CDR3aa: CASSPGQGAYEQYF

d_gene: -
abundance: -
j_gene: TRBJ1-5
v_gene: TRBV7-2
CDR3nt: TGTGCCAGCAGCTCAAATAGCAATCAGCCCCAGCATTTT
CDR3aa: CASSSNSNQPQHF

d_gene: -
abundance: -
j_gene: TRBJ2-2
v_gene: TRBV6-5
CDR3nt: TGTGCCAGCAGTTACAGGCGCAGGAGCACCGGGGAGCTGTTTTTT
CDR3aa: CASSYRRRSTGELFF

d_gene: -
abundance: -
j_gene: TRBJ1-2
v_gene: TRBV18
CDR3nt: TGTGCCAGCTGGCCTACAGGGAACTATGGCTACACCTTC
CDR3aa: CASWPTGNYGYTF

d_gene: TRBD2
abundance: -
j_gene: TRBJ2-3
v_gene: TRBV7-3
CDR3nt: TGTGCCAGCAGCTTACACGGGGGGGAAACAGATACGCAGTATTTT
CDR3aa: CASSLHGGETDTQYF

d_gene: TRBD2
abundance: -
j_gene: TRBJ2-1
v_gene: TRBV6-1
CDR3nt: TGTGCCAGCAGTGAATATCCTAGCGGGAGCGGTGGTGAGCAGTTCTTC
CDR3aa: CASSEYPSGSGGEQFF

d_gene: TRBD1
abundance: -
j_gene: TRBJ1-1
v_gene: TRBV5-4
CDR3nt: TGTGCCAGCAGCTTCAGGGGGTTTGGCACTGAAGCTTTCTTT
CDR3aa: CASSFRGFGTEAFF

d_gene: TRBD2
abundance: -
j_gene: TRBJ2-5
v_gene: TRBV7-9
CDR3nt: TGTGCCAGCAGCTTAGCGTTTAGCGGGAGAGAAGAGACCCAGTACTTC
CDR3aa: CASSLAFSGREETQYF

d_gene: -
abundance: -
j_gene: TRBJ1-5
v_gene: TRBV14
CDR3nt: TGTGCCAGCAGCCAAGGGGGGTACCAGCATTTT
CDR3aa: CASSQGGYQHF

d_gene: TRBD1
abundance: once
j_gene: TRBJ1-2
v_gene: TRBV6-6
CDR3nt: TGTGCCAGCACTTTCCAGGGGGGAGGCTACACCTTC
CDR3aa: CASTFQGGGYTF

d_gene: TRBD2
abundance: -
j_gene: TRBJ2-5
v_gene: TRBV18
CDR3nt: TGTGCCAGCTCACCAGGGACTAGCGGGGAAGAGACCCAGTACTTC
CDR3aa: CASSPGTSGEETQYF

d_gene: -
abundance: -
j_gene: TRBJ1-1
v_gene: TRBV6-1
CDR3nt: TGTGCCAGCACCGAAGGGTCCAGGGACACTGAAGCTTTCTTT
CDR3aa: CASTEGSRDTEAFF

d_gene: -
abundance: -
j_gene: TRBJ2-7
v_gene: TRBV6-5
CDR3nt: TGTGCCAGCAGTTACGGGCCAGGGGGGACGAACGAGCAGTACTTC
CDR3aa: CASSYGPGGTNEQYF

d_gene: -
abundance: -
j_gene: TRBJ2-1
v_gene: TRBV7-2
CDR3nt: TGTGCCAGCAGTTCTGGGGACGCCTACAATGAGCAGTTCTTC
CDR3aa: CASSSGDAYNEQFF

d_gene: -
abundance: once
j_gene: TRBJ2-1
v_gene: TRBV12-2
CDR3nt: TGTGCAAGTCGCTTGGGACTAGCGGGAGGGCCCTCCTACAATGAGCAGTTCTTC
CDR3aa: CASRLGLAGGPSYNEQFF

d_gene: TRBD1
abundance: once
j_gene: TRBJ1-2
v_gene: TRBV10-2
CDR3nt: TGCGCCAGCAGTTTGCCGGGACAGGGGGTTGATCGCTACACCTTC
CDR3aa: CASSLPGQGVDRYTF

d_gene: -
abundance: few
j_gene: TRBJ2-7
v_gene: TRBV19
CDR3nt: TGTGCCAGTAGTACACAGGGTGTTCACTACGAGCAGTACTTC
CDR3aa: CASSTQGVHYEQYF

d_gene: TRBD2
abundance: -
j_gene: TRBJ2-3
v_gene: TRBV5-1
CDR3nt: TGCGCCAGCAGCTTCCCGCCGTCTAGCGGGGGCACAGATACGCAGTATTTT
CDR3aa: CASSFPPSSGGTDTQYF

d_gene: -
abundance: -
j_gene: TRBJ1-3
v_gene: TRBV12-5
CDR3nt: TGTGCTAGTGGTCCGGACCGTGGATATAGGATCTCTGGAAACACCATATATTTT
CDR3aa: CASGPDRGYRISGNTIYF

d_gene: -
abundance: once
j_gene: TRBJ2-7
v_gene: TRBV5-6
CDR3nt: TGTGCCAGCAGCTCCTGGGGCGTGGGCTCCTACGAGCAGTACTTC
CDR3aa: CASSSWGVGSYEQYF

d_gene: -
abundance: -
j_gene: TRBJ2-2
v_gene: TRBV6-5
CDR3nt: TGTGCCAGCAGTTCGCATACAGGGAGTGGGGAGCTGTTTTTT
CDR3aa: CASSSHTGSGELFF

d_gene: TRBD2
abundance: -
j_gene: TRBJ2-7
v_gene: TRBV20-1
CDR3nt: TGCAGGGCGGGGGGTCACGAGCAGTACTTC
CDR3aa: CRAGGHEQYF

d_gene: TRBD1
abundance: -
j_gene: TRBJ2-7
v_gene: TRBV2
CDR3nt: TGTGCCAGCAGTGTAGACAGGGGGACTCCCTACGAGCAGTACTTC
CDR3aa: CASSVDRGTPYEQYF

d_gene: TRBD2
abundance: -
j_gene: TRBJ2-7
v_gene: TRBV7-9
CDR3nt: TGTGCCAGCAGCCTTAGCGGGGCCTTAGGCTACGAGCAGTACTTC
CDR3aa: CASSLSGALGYEQYF

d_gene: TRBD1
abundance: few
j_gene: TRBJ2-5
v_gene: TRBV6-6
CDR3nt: TGTGCCAGCAGTTACTCGACCCAGGGGGAAGAGACCCAGTACTTC
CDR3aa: CASSYSTQGEETQYF